The 32 T cell receptor beta chains below all came from one sample that was sequenced in a study of identical twins listed by TCRdb under 2016. Libraries were prepared through 5' RACE. Instrument used: Illumina HiSeq 2000. TCRdb trimmed public reads at Q25 via fastp, called clones via MiXCR and kept in-frame beta chains. CDR3 protein sequences are deduplicated, and each keeps its most common genes and DNA. Present in this sample are around 230,000 distinct CDR3 sequences, 5.5% to 7.5% of which were seen just once. Clones ranked in the top ten supply roughly 14% of the sample. These data were also reused for a study on T cells expressing NK-cell markers.

What was sequenced was CD8+ T cells sorted from blood. The receptors were gathered from a woman aged 18-29 years in good health.

The rearrangement joins TRBV4-3 to TRBJ2-7; D call uncertain. The germline gives CDR1 LGHNA, CDR2 YSLEER. This CDR3 spans 15 amino acids. With 3 bases removed from V and 2 bases from J, the gap between germline ends came to 14 bases. CDR3 amino acids: CASSQGRDGAYEQYF. Here the CDR3 DNA reads TGCGCCAGCAGCCAGGGTCGAGACGGAGCCTACGAGCAGTACTTC.

Many counts were recorded for this clonotype. This chain connects TRBV5-1 to TRBJ2-3, with 15 nucleotides matching TRBD2. Germline values: CDR1 SGHRS, CDR2 YFSETQ. V gave up 3 bases and J gave up 2 bases; unmatched junction bases: 4. There are 17 residues in the CDR3. Written as DNA, the CDR3 is TGCGCCAGCAGCTGGACTAGCGGGGGGGCCCCCACAGATACGCAGTATTTT. Residues: CASSWTSGGAPTDTQYF. Together with reference TRBV5-1 and TRBJ2-3, the CDR3 gives the full variable domain: KAGVTQTPRYLIKTRGQQVTLSCSPISGHRSVSWYQQTPGQGLQFLFEYFSETQRNKGNFPGRFSGRQFSNSRSEMNVSTLELGDSALYLCASSWTSGGAPTDTQYFGPGTRLTVL.

At least ten counts were recorded for this clonotype. The chain carries TRBV12-3 or TRBV12-4 and TRBJ2-2; D is unresolved. This CDR3 region has 14 residues. The ends were cut back, 7 bases at V and 0 bases at J, with 9 bases in the middle. The CDR3 nucleotides are TGTGCCAGCAATCGTGGGCCGAACACCGGGGAGCTGTTTTTT. Amino acids: CASNRGPNTGELFF.

A few counts support this clonotype. This rearrangement joins TRBV7-9 to TRBJ2-7, with 11 bases that match TRBD2. V gave up 3 bases and J gave up 7 bases; unmatched junction bases: 5. The germline V gene has CDR1 SEHNR and CDR2 FQNEAQ (reference sequence). This CDR3 has 14 residues. CDR3 amino acids: CASSLILAGEEQYF. Written as DNA, the CDR3 is TGTGCCAGCAGCTTGATACTAGCGGGGGAAGAGCAGTACTTC.

This clonotype has just a few counts. The chain carries TRBV20-1 and TRBJ2-7; unclear D gene. The germline V gene encodes CDR1 DFQATT and CDR2 SNEGSKA (reference sequence). V was cut by 3 bases and J by 3 bases, with 15 bases left in between. The CDR3 loop spans 14 amino acids. The CDR3 nucleotides are TGCAGTGCTAGCGACCGCGACACCCACTACGAGCAGTACTTC. Translation: CSASDRDTHYEQYF.

The chain has TRBV6-2 or TRBV6-3 and TRBJ2-7, with 7 bases matching TRBD1. V lost 2 bases to trimming and J lost 0 bases; unmatched junction nucleotides: 10. Germline V gene data show CDR1 as MNHEY and CDR2 as SVGEGT. CDR3 length: 17 residues. The DNA of the CDR3 is TGTGCCAGCAGTTACGAGGTAGGGGGCCTCTCCTCCTACGAGCAGTACTTC. Translating gives CASSYEVGGLSSYEQYF.

The CDR3, as DNA: TGCGCCAGCAGCCGTACTCGAACCCGGGACACAGAGACCCAGTACTTC. Encoded protein: CASSRTRTRDTETQYF. The chain recombines TRBV5-1 with TRBJ2-5, with D perhaps TRBD1 (6 bases). CDR1 is SGHRS and CDR2 is YFSETQ in the germline V gene. The germline V and J ends were trimmed by 4 bases and 4 bases, with 20 bases remaining between them. This CDR3 spans 16 amino acids.

In this sample, this clonotype turned up many times. This chain uses TRBV4-2 with TRBJ2-7; 10 bases match TRBD2. CDR3 length: 18 amino acids. The V gene end was trimmed by 0 bases and the J gene end by 2 bases; junction bases not matched to a gene: 10. Germline loops: CDR1 LGHNA, CDR2 YNFKEQ. The CDR3 is CASSQDLEAGGLTYEQYF. CDR3 DNA: TGTGCCAGCAGCCAAGATCTAGAAGCGGGGGGGCTGACCTACGAGCAGTACTTC.

As regards this clonotype: A much larger clone sits a single nucleotide away, making a read error possible. This sequence joins TRBV7-9 and TRBJ2-1; no clear D gene. The CDR3 length is 13 residues. Germline values: CDR1 SEHNR, CDR2 FQNEAQ (reference sequence). The CDR3 region has the DNA TGTACCAGCAGCTTTTTAGGTTACAATGAGCAGTTCTTC. The encoded protein is CTSSFLGYNEQFF.

This clonotype was found a few times. The chain recombines TRBV10-3 with TRBJ1-4; weak D call: TRBD1 (5 bases). V lost 3 bases to trimming and J lost 5 bases, with 10 bases between them. CDR1 and CDR2 (germline): ENHRY, SYGVKD. The CDR3 has 14 residues. In DNA, the CDR3 is TGTGCCATCAGTGAAGTGGGGCCCAATGAAAAACTGTTTTTT. Its protein is CAISEVGPNEKLFF.

This clonotype appeared a few times. The chain recombines TRBV6-5 with TRBJ1-1; tentative D call: TRBD1 (6 bases). V was shortened by 0 bases and J by 7 bases, with 12 bases between the two germline ends. The CDR3 runs to 14 residues. CDR1 is MNHEY, CDR2 SVGAGI, per germline. The CDR3 sequence: CASSYSRAQGEAFF. The CDR3 DNA is TGTGCCAGCAGTTACTCCAGGGCACAGGGTGAAGCTTTCTTT.

This clonotype showed up just a few times. The chain has TRBV20-1 and TRBJ1-5; 8 positions agree with TRBD1. Germline V CDR1 and CDR2: DFQATT, SNEGSKA (reference sequence). V lost 5 bases, J lost 0 bases, and 9 bases stayed unmatched. The CDR3 runs to 16 residues. The CDR3: CSAAGTGDYSNQPQHF. CDR3 bases: TGCAGTGCTGCGGGGACAGGTGACTATAGCAATCAGCCCCAGCATTTT.

This clonotype was seen many times. The chain joins TRBV4-1 to TRBJ2-1; 9 positions agree with TRBD2. The V segment lost 6 bases and the J segment 2 bases; nucleotides outside the gene matches: 8. Germline assignment: CDR1 MGHRA and CDR2 YSYEKL. CDR3 length: 16 amino acids. In nucleotides, the CDR3 is TGCGCCAGCAGGCTTACTAGCGGGCAAACCTACAATGAGCAGTTCTTC. Translating gives CASRLTSGQTYNEQFF.

In its sample, this clonotype was seen a few times. The chain uses TRBV7-9 and TRBJ2-7; no clear D gene. Trimming took off 2 bases at V and 6 bases at J, with 5 bases between the two ends. The CDR3 length is 11 residues. The germline V gene encodes CDR1 SEHNR and CDR2 FQNEAQ (reference sequence). The CDR3: CASSLTTEQYF. The DNA for the CDR3 is TGTGCCAGCAGCTTAACCACCGAGCAGTACTTC.

This clonotype was seen many times. The chain employs TRBV12-3 or TRBV12-4 and TRBJ1-1; no clear D gene. V was clipped by 8 bases and J by 3 bases, with 7 bases between them. CDR3 length equals 11 residues. The CDR3 region is CASLRDTEAFF. DNA of the CDR3: TGTGCCAGCCTCCGGGACACTGAAGCTTTCTTT.

There are a few counts of this clonotype. V gene TRBV2 combines with J gene TRBJ1-2, with D possibly being TRBD1 (6 bases). Germline V CDR1 and CDR2: SNHLY, FYNNEI. The V and J ends lost 2 bases and 4 bases respectively, with 23 bases between them. The CDR3 loop spans 18 amino acids. CDR3 DNA sequence: TGTGCCAGCAGTGAAAGTTTGGCGGTTGCAGGGGATCGCTATGGCTACACCTTC. It codes for CASSESLAVAGDRYGYTF. Drawing the rest from reference TRBV2 and TRBJ1-2, the complete variable domain is EPEVTQTPSHQVTQMGQEVILRCVPISNHLYFYWYRQILGQKVEFLVSFYNNEISEKSEIFDDQFSVERPDGSNFTLKIRSTKLEDSAMYFCASSESLAVAGDRYGYTFGSGTRLTVV.

V is TRBV11-2 and J is TRBJ2-1, with 8 bases that match TRBD2. The V gene's germline CDR1 is SGHAT and CDR2 FQNNGV. The J segment lost 13 bases and the V segment lost 1 base, leaving 3 bases of the junction unmatched. This CDR3 region has 12 residues. CDR3 DNA sequence: TGTGCCAGCAGCTTAGCCGGGGGGGGACAGTTCTTC. It specifies CASSLAGGGQFF.

The table lists this clonotype with a few counts. The chain carries TRBV2 and TRBJ2-2; 10 bases are shared with TRBD2. Per germline, CDR1 SNHLY and CDR2 FYNNEI. Trimming took 5 bases from V and 9 from J; bases not matched to a gene: 6. The CDR3 extends over 14 amino acids. The CDR3 DNA reads TGTGCCAGCAGTCCCGGGACTAGCGAGTGGGAGCTGTTTTTT. Translated: CASSPGTSEWELFF. Looking up the rest from reference TRBV2 and TRBJ2-2 gives the full variable domain: EPEVTQTPSHQVTQMGQEVILRCVPISNHLYFYWYRQILGQKVEFLVSFYNNEISEKSEIFDDQFSVERPDGSNFTLKIRSTKLEDSAMYFCASSPGTSEWELFFGEGSRLTVL.

This clonotype showed up many times. This sequence joins TRBV2 and TRBJ2-7; D is perhaps TRBD2 (6 bases). In germline, CDR1 is SNHLY, CDR2 FYNNEI. Trimming cost V 6 bases and J 2 bases, with 8 bases left between them. CDR3 length: 12 residues. The CDR3 is CASRGLAYEQYF. The CDR3 nucleotides read TGTGCCAGCAGGGGACTGGCCTACGAGCAGTACTTC. The variable domain in full, completed from reference TRBV2 and TRBJ2-7, reads EPEVTQTPSHQVTQMGQEVILRCVPISNHLYFYWYRQILGQKVEFLVSFYNNEISEKSEIFDDQFSVERPDGSNFTLKIRSTKLEDSAMYFCASRGLAYEQYFGPGTRLTVT.

The V and J genes are TRBV5-1 and TRBJ2-7; 7 bases line up with TRBD2. The CDR3 length is 14 residues. Looked up from germline, CDR1 is SGHRS and CDR2 is YFSETQ. Trimming removed 7 bases from V and 0 bases from J; junction bases left unmatched: 7. CDR3 in DNA: TGCGCCAGCGGGGGGGGAGCCCTCTCCTACGAGCAGTACTTC. It yields the protein CASGGGALSYEQYF.

This clonotype was picked up many times. V is TRBV3-1 and J is TRBJ2-7; 11 bases map to TRBD1. In germline, CDR1 is LGHDT, CDR2 YNNKEL (reference sequence). This CDR3 comprises 15 residues. The V segment lost 4 bases and the J segment 2 bases; nucleotides outside the gene matches: 4. The CDR3 loop reads CASSPGQGATYEQYF. CDR3 nucleotides: TGTGCCAGCAGCCCAGGACAGGGGGCGACCTACGAGCAGTACTTC.

This clonotype was counted between two and nine times. The V and J genes are TRBV7-9 and TRBJ2-7, with D possibly TRBD2 on 6 matching bases. V lost 4 bases and J 3 bases, leaving 16 bases between the germline ends. Germline CDR1 reads SEHNR; CDR2 reads FQNEAQ (reference sequence). The CDR3 loop spans 15 amino acids. The CDR3 spells CASSSLGGIRYEQYF. DNA for the CDR3: TGTGCCAGCAGCTCGCTGGGCGGGATTCGCTACGAGCAGTACTTC.

This rearrangement joins TRBV14 to TRBJ2-7, with unresolved D. Trimming removed 3 bases from V and 2 bases from J, with 2 bases in between. This CDR3 is built from 11 residues. Germline V gene sequence: CDR1 SGHDN, CDR2 FVKESK. The DNA of the CDR3 is TGTGCCAGCAGCCACACCTACGAGCAGTACTTC. Protein product: CASSHTYEQYF.

In this sample, this clonotype turned up many times. V gene TRBV7-2 combines with J gene TRBJ2-7, with D possibly matching TRBD2 (6 bases). Trimming cost V 5 bases and J 2 bases, with 13 bases left between them. This CDR3 has 14 amino acids. Germline lookup yields CDR1 SGHTA and CDR2 FQGNSA. This CDR3 reads CASSHGGIAYEQYF. DNA for the CDR3: TGTGCCAGCAGCCACGGCGGGATTGCCTACGAGCAGTACTTC.

The rearrangement uses TRBV6-2 or TRBV6-3 and TRBJ2-7; D may match TRBD1 or TRBD2 (5 bases each). The CDR3 extends over 17 amino acids. Germline-derived CDR1 and CDR2 are MNHEY and SVGEGT. The V end lost 6 bases, the J end lost 2 bases, and 23 bases lay between the germline ends. CDR3 region: CASSSFPLRDETYEQYF. CDR3 sequence (DNA): TGTGCCAGCAGCTCCTTTCCCCTCCGGGACGAAACCTACGAGCAGTACTTC.

There are many counts of this clonotype. This chain joins TRBV11-2 and TRBJ2-1, with 9 bases identical to TRBD2. The CDR3 has 18 residues. Germline assignment: CDR1 SGHAT and CDR2 FQNNGV. J was trimmed by 3 bases and V by 2 bases; bases with no gene match: 11. The CDR3 DNA sequence: TGTGCCAGCAGCTTATTCCCATCCGCGGGGGGGCTCTACAATGAGCAGTTCTTC. Residues: CASSLFPSAGGLYNEQFF.

In DNA form, the CDR3 reads TGCGCCAGCAGCTTGCCAACAGGGATGTCCTATGGCTACACCTTC. Translated, it gives CASSLPTGMSYGYTF. V and J are TRBV5-1 and TRBJ1-2, with D perhaps matching TRBD1 (6 bases). The ends were cut back, 1 base at V and 4 bases at J, with 14 bases in the middle. The CDR3 is 15 amino acids. Germline CDR1 and CDR2: SGHRS and YFSETQ.

The chain carries TRBV29-1 and TRBJ2-1; 10 nucleotides match TRBD2. CDR1 SQVTM and CDR2 ANQGSEA come from the germline V gene. This CDR3 has 13 residues. The J segment lost 6 bases and the V segment lost 6 bases, leaving 5 bases of the junction unmatched. The CDR3 is CSVGGLAVNEQFF. CDR3 nucleotide sequence: TGCAGCGTAGGAGGACTAGCGGTCAATGAGCAGTTCTTC.

The chain has TRBV7-9 and TRBJ2-5; possible D gene TRBD1, 5 bases. The germline V and J ends were trimmed by 4 bases and 4 bases, with 22 bases remaining between them. CDR3 length: 17 residues. The V gene's germline CDR1 is SEHNR and CDR2 FQNEAQ (reference sequence). The chain's CDR3 is CASSSTVVASTAETQYF. The CDR3 bases are TGTGCCAGCAGCTCTACCGTAGTTGCCTCGACAGCAGAGACCCAGTACTTC.

This clonotype was seen a handful of times. In DNA, the CDR3 is TGTGCCAGCAGTCACCTCAAGAGTGGGGGTAGGGCTGAAGCTTTCTTT. Its protein is CASSHLKSGGRAEAFF. This chain joins TRBV6-2 or TRBV6-3 and TRBJ1-1, with D perhaps matching TRBD1 (5 bases). CDR1 is MNHEY, CDR2 SVGEGT, per germline. Trimming took 5 bases from V and 6 from J, leaving 22 bases between them. This CDR3 is built from 16 residues.

This clonotype was seen a few times. V is TRBV7-9 and J is TRBJ2-1; 10 bases agree with TRBD1. CDR3 length: 15 amino acids. Germline V lookup: CDR1 SEHNR, CDR2 FQNEAQ (reference sequence). After removal of 1 base from V and 8 bases from J, the junction contained 5 bases not matched to a gene. The CDR3 loop is CASSLGTGGGYEQFF. Written as DNA, the CDR3 is TGTGCCAGCAGCTTAGGGACAGGGGGAGGATATGAGCAGTTCTTC.

The chain combines TRBV7-3 with TRBJ2-1; 9 bases fit TRBD2. Looked up from germline, CDR1 is SGHTA and CDR2 is FQGTGA. With 4 bases clipped from V and 7 bases from J, the junction kept 11 bases outside the gene matches. This CDR3 region has 16 residues. The CDR3: CASSSSAGGAVNEQFF. The CDR3 coding sequence is TGTGCCAGCAGCTCCTCGGCGGGGGGGGCGGTTAATGAGCAGTTCTTC. The full variable domain, rest sourced from reference TRBV7-3 and TRBJ2-1, is GAGVSQTPSNKVTEKGKYVELRCDPISGHTALYWYRQSLGQGPEFLIYFQGTGAADDSGLPNDRFFAVRPEGSVSTLKIQRTERGDSAVYLCASSSSAGGAVNEQFFGPGTRLTVL.